These T cell receptor beta chains were read from a single sample in a study of blood T cell repertoires in COVID-19. The table came from immunoSEQ multiplex PCR; TCRdb's copy has only in-frame clones and leaves some out. This sample carries some 400,000 clones, more than 75% of them seen once, and the ten largest clones take roughly 2%. The sample comprised peripheral blood. The receptor set was obtained from a woman aged 55 to 70 with COVID-19, enrolled during active disease. The CDR3 runs from the conserved cysteine through the conserved F or W. A D gene is named only where the DNA matches it firmly. A row's size may be missing; if present it is once, few, many or a size class.

16	TRBJ1-2	TRBV6-2/TRBV6-3	TRBD1	-	CASSARDRAFNYGYTF	TGTGCCAGCAGTGCCCGGGACAGGGCGTTCAACTATGGCTACACCTTC
15	TRBJ2-7	TRBV7-9	-	-	CASSLAGAGVVGLDF	TGTGCCAGCAGCTTAGCGGGGGCAGGAGTGGTCGGTTTGGACTTC
12	TRBJ1-1	TRBV18	-	few	CASSPGNTEAFF	TGTGCCAGCTCACCCGGGAACACTGAAGCTTTCTTT
13	TRBJ1-4	TRBV19	-	-	CASSRSGGEKLFF	TGTGCCAGTAGTAGGAGTGGTGGTGAAAAACTGTTTTTT
13	TRBJ1-2	TRBV19	-	-	CASHPGENYGYTF	TGTGCCAGTCACCCGGGAGAGAACTATGGCTACACCTTC
16	TRBJ2-3	TRBV3-1/TRBV3-2	-	-	CASSQVGRGSGDTQYF	TGTGCCAGCAGCCAAGTGGGCAGGGGATCCGGAGATACGCAGTATTTT
14	TRBJ2-2	TRBV29-1	TRBD1	-	CSVSRTGDTGELFF	TGCAGCGTTTCCCGGACAGGGGACACCGGGGAGCTGTTTTTT
13	TRBJ2-1	TRBV11-2	-	-	CASSPRRDGEQFF	TGTGCCAGCAGCCCACGACGAGACGGGGAGCAGTTCTTC
13	TRBJ2-7	TRBV6-5	-	-	CASSYSTRGEQYF	TGTGCCAGCAGTTATTCCACACGGGGCGAGCAGTACTTC
14	TRBJ2-4	TRBV5-1	-	-	CASSLVDDGDIQYF	TGCGCCAGCAGCTTGGTTGACGACGGGGACATTCAGTACTTC
17	TRBJ2-7	TRBV7-2	TRBD1	-	CASSLAGAGTASYEQYF	TGTGCCAGCAGCTTAGCAGGGGCAGGGACAGCGTCCTACGAGCAGTACTTC
15	TRBJ2-1	TRBV6-5	TRBD2	-	CASRGSGGSYNEQFF	TGTGCCAGCCGGGGTAGCGGGGGATCATACAATGAGCAGTTCTTC
14	TRBJ2-5	TRBV5-1	-	-	CASSSNSFQETQYF	TGCGCCAGCAGCTCGAACTCATTTCAAGAGACCCAGTACTTC
17	TRBJ1-2	TRBV10-3	TRBD1	once	CAISESPGQAANYGYTF	TGTGCCATCAGTGAGTCACCGGGACAGGCTGCTAACTATGGCTACACCTTC
16	TRBJ1-2	TRBV18	-	-	CASSPRLGGTPYGYTF	TGTGCCAGCTCACCACGGTTAGGGGGAACTCCCTATGGCTACACCTTC
13	TRBJ1-2	TRBV7-9	-	-	CASSQGQLYGYTF	TGTGCCAGCAGCCAGGGACAACTCTATGGCTACACCTTC
14	TRBJ2-1	TRBV27	-	once	CASSLQVDSNEQFF	TGTGCCAGCAGTTTACAGGTGGATTCCAATGAGCAGTTCTTC
12	TRBJ1-1	TRBV5-1	-	-	CASSLDGSEAFF	TGCGCCAGCAGCTTGGACGGGTCTGAAGCTTTCTTT
15	TRBJ2-5	TRBV4-2	-	few	CASSQGAEYQETQYF	TGTGCCAGCAGCCAGGGAGCCGAGTACCAAGAGACCCAGTACTTC
14	TRBJ2-7	TRBV5-4	-	-	CASSWGSGNDEQYF	TGTGCCAGCAGCTGGGGTTCAGGGAACGACGAGCAGTACTTC
17	TRBJ1-2	TRBV4-1	-	-	CASSQGQVDPTNYGYTF	TGCGCCAGCAGCCAAGGACAGGTAGACCCCACTAACTATGGCTACACCTTC
13	TRBJ1-1	TRBV3-1/TRBV3-2	-	many	CASSQDRGDKAFF	TGTGCCAGCAGCCAAGATAGAGGGGACAAAGCTTTCTTT
14	TRBJ2-7	TRBV5-6	TRBD1	-	CASSLGQGIYEQYF	TGTGCCAGCAGCTTGGGACAGGGGATCTACGAGCAGTACTTC
12	TRBJ1-2	TRBV30	-	-	CAWNGAEDGYTF	TGTGCCTGGAATGGTGCGGAAGATGGCTACACCTTC
13	TRBJ1-1	TRBV5-1	-	-	CASSLVQYTEAFF	TGCGCCAGCAGCTTGGTACAGTACACTGAAGCTTTCTTT
14	TRBJ2-3	TRBV27	-	-	CASSFRWWQGFSYF	TGTGCCAGCAGTTTTCGTTGGTGGCAGGGTTTTTCGTATTTT
17	TRBJ2-3	TRBV5-4	TRBD1	-	CASSLAQGARITDTQYF	TGTGCCAGCAGCTTGGCACAGGGGGCGAGGATCACAGATACGCAGTATTTT
14	TRBJ2-3	TRBV6-5	-	few	CASSYSRGTDTQYF	TGTGCCAGCAGTTACTCGAGGGGGACAGATACGCAGTATTTT
14	TRBJ1-2	TRBV29-1	-	-	CSASGQGGGYGYTF	TGCAGCGCCTCAGGACAAGGTGGTGGATATGGCTACACCTTC
14	TRBJ2-7	TRBV10-3	TRBD1	-	CAISELTPGGEQYF	TGTGCCATCAGTGAGTTAACCCCAGGGGGCGAGCAGTACTTC
14	TRBJ1-1	TRBV7-6	-	-	CASSERQMNTEAFF	TGTGCCAGCAGCGAACGACAGATGAACACTGAAGCTTTCTTT
14	TRBJ2-5	TRBV13	TRBD1	few	CASSSWTGEETQYF	TGTGCCAGCAGCTCCTGGACAGGGGAAGAGACCCAGTACTTC
15	TRBJ2-1	TRBV5-6	-	-	CASSFTGTNYNEQFF	TGTGCCAGCAGCTTTACAGGGACCAACTACAATGAGCAGTTCTTC
15	TRBJ1-2	TRBV5-5	-	-	CASSSQAQISLGYTF	TGTGCCAGCAGCTCTCAGGCGCAAATCTCCCTTGGCTACACCTTC
11	TRBJ1-1	TRBV30	-	-	CAWSAYTEAFF	TGTGCCTGGAGTGCCTACACTGAAGCTTTCTTT
13	TRBJ2-5	TRBV18	-	-	CASSQDRRETQYF	TGTGCCAGCTCACAGGACAGACGGGAGACCCAGTACTTC
15	TRBJ2-3	TRBV6-5	TRBD1	-	CASSYPGQGTDTQYF	TGTGCCAGCAGTTATCCGGGACAGGGAACAGATACGCAGTATTTT
12	TRBJ1-1	TRBV6-5	-	few	CASSDSYTEAFF	TGTGCCAGCAGTGACTCCTACACTGAAGCTTTCTTT
17	TRBJ1-5	TRBV18	TRBD1	-	CASSPPRTGFGNQPQHF	TGTGCCAGCTCACCACCCCGGACAGGGTTTGGCAATCAGCCCCAGCATTTT
11	TRBJ1-2	TRBV2	-	once	CASGGNYGYTF	TGTGCCAGCGGGGGGAACTATGGCTACACCTTC
16	TRBJ2-7	TRBV7-9	TRBD1	-	CASRQTTGTGTYEQYF	TGTGCCAGCAGACAAACTACCGGGACAGGGACCTACGAGCAGTACTTC
15	TRBJ1-4	TRBV27	-	-	CASRGGLFFNEKLFF	TGTGCCAGCAGAGGCGGACTTTTCTTTAATGAAAAACTGTTTTTT
20	TRBJ1-6	TRBV28	-	-	CASSSLGVGAGSSYNSPLHF	TGTGCCAGCAGTTCCCTCGGAGTTGGGGCGGGGAGCTCCTATAATTCACCCCTCCACTTT
14	TRBJ1-2	TRBV28	-	-	CASSFWVQGRGYTF	TGTGCCAGCAGTTTTTGGGTACAGGGACGGGGCTACACCTTC
13	TRBJ1-5	TRBV9	-	once	CASSVDPHQPQHF	TGTGCCAGCAGCGTAGACCCACACCAGCCCCAGCATTTT
15	TRBJ1-2	TRBV7-3	-	once	CASSPRGGAGYGYTF	TGTGCCAGCAGCCCTAGGGGTGGGGCCGGCTATGGCTACACCTTC
15	TRBJ2-2	TRBV5-8	-	-	CASSLVTGGTGELFF	TGTGCCAGCAGCTTGGTGACAGGCGGCACCGGGGAGCTGTTTTTT
16	TRBJ2-1	TRBV9	-	-	CASSHTDSSSYNEQFF	TGTGCCAGCAGCCATACGGACTCAAGCTCCTACAATGAGCAGTTCTTC
14	TRBJ1-6	TRBV6-5	-	-	CASSRTARNSPLHF	TGTGCCAGCAGTCGGACAGCCAGGAATTCACCCCTCCACTTT